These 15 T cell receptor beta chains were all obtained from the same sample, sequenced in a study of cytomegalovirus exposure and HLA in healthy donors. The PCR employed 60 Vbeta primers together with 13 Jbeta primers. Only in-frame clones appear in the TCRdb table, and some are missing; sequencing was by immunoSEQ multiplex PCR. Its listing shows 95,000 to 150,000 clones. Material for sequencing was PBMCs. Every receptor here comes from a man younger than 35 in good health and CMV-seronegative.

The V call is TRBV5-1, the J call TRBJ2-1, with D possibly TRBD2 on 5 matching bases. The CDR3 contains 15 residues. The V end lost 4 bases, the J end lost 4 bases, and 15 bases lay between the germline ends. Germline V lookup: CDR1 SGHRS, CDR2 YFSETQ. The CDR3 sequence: CASSIRDSSYNEQFF. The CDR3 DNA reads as TGCGCCAGCAGCATACGGGATAGTTCATACAATGAGCAGTTCTTC. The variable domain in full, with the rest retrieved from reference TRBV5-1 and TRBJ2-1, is KAGVTQTPRYLIKTRGQQVTLSCSPISGHRSVSWYQQTPGQGLQFLFEYFSETQRNKGNFPGRFSGRQFSNSRSEMNVSTLELGDSALYLCASSIRDSSYNEQFFGPGTRLTVL.

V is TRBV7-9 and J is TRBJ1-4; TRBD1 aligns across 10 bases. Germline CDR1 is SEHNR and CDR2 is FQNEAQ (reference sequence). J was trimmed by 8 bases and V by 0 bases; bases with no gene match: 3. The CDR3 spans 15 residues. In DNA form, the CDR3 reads TGTGCCAGCAGCTTAGCAGGGACAGGGGACGAAAAACTGTTTTTT. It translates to CASSLAGTGDEKLFF. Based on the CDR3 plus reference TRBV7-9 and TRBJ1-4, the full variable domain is DTGVSQNPRHKITKRGQNVTFRCDPISEHNRLYWYRQTLGQGPEFLTYFQNEAQLEKSRLLSDRFSAERPKGSFSTLEIQRTEQGDSAMYLCASSLAGTGDEKLFFGSGTQLSVL.

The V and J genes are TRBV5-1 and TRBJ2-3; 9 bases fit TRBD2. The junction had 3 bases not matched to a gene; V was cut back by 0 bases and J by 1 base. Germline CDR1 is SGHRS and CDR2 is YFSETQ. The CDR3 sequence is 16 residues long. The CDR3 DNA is TGCGCCAGCAGCTTGGATTTAGCGGGGGGCACAGATACGCAGTATTTT. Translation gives CASSLDLAGGTDTQYF.

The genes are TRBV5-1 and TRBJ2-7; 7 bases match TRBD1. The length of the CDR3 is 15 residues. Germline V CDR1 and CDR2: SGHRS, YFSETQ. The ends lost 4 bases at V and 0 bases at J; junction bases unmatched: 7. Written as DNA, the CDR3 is TGCGCCAGCAGCCAACGGGACAGCCGCTCCTACGAGCAGTACTTC. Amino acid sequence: CASSQRDSRSYEQYF. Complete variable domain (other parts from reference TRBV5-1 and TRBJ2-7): KAGVTQTPRYLIKTRGQQVTLSCSPISGHRSVSWYQQTPGQGLQFLFEYFSETQRNKGNFPGRFSGRQFSNSRSEMNVSTLELGDSALYLCASSQRDSRSYEQYFGPGTRLTVT.

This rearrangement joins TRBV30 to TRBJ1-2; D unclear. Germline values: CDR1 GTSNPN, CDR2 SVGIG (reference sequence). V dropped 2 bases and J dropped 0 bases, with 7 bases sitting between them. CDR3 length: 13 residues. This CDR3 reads CAWSRQANYGYTF. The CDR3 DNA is TGTGCCTGGAGTAGGCAGGCTAACTATGGCTACACCTTC. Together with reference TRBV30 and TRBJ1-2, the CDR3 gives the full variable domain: SQTIHQWPATLVQPVGSPLSLECTVEGTSNPNLYWYRQAAGRGLQLLFYSVGIGQISSEVPQNLSASRPQDRQFILSSKKLLLSDSGFYLCAWSRQANYGYTFGSGTRLTVV.

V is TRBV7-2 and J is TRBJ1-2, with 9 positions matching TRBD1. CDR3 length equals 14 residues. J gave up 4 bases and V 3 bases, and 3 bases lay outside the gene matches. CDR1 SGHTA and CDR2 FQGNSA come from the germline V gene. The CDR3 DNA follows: TGTGCCAGCAGCTTGGGACAGGGACCCTATGGCTACACCTTC. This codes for CASSLGQGPYGYTF.

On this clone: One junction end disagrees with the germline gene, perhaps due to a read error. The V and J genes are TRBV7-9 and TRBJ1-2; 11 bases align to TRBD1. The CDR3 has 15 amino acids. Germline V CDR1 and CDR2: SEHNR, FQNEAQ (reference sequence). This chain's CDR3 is CASTLRTGGLEGYTF. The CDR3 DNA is TGTGCCAGCACCTTACGGACAGGGGGCCTAGAAGGCTACACCTTC.

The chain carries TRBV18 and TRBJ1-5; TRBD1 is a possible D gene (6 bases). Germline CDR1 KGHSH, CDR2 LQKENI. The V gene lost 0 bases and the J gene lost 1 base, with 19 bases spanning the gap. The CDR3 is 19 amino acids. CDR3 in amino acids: CASSPPLTGWDMSNQPQHF. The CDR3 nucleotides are TGTGCCAGCTCACCACCCCTAACAGGGTGGGATATGAGCAATCAGCCCCAGCATTTT.

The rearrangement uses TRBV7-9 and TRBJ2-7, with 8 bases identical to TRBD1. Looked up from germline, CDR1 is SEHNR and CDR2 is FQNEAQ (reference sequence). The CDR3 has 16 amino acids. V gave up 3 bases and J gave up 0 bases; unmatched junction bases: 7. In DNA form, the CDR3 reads TGTGCCAGCAGCTTTGTGATCGGACAGGGCTCCTACGAGCAGTACTTC. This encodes CASSFVIGQGSYEQYF.

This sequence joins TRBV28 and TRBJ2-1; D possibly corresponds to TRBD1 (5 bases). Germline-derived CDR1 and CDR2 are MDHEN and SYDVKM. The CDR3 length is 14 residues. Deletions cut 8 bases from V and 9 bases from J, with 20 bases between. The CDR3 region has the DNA TGTGCCAGCCCATCAGGGCAGGGCGATAGTGAGCAGTTCTTC. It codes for CASPSGQGDSEQFF.

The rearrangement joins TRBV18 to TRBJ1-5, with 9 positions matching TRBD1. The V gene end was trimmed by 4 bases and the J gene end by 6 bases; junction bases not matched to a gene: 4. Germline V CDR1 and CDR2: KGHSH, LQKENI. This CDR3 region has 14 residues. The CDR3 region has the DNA TGTGCCAGCTCACTAGGGACAGGGACTCAGCCCCAGCATTTT. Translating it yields CASSLGTGTQPQHF. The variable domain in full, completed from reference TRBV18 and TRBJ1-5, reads NAGVMQNPRHLVRRRGQEARLRCSPMKGHSHVYWYRQLPEEGLKFMVYLQKENIIDESGMPKERFSAEFPKEGPSILRIQQVVRGDSAAYFCASSLGTGTQPQHFGDGTRLSIL.

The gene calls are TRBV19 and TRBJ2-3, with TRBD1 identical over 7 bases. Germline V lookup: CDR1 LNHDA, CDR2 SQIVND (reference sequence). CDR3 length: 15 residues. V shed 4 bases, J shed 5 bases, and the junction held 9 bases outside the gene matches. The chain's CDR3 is CASSNRDSFLDTQYF. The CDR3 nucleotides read TGTGCCAGTAGTAACCGGGACAGCTTCTTAGATACGCAGTATTTT.

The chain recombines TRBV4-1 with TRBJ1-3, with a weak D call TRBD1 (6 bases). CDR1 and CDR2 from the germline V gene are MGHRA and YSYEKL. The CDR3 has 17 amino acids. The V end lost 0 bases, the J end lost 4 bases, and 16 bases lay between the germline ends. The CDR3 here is CASSQDLGNRAGNTIYF. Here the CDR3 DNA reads TGCGCCAGCAGCCAAGATCTAGGTAACAGGGCGGGAAACACCATATATTTT.

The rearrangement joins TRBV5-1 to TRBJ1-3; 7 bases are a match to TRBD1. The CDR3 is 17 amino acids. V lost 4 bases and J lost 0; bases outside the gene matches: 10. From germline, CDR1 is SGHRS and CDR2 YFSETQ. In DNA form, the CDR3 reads TGCGCCAGCAGCCGGGGACAGACGCCAATCTCTGGAAACACCATATATTTT. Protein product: CASSRGQTPISGNTIYF.

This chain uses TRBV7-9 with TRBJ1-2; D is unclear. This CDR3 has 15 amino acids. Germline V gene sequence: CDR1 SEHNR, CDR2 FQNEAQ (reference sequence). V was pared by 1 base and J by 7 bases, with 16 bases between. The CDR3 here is CASSLGVGEAFGYTF. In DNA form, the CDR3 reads TGTGCCAGCAGCTTAGGGGTGGGAGAAGCCTTTGGCTACACCTTC.